This is a list of T cell receptor beta chains from one sample in a study of cytomegalovirus exposure and HLA in healthy donors. TCRdb's table, derived via immunoSEQ multiplex PCR, lists solely in-frame clones and lacks some. The table includes over 100,000 clones, roughly 80% detected once. Sequencing input: PBMCs. The receptors derive from a man between 25 and 39 years old in good health and CMV-seropositive. The CDR3 runs from the conserved cysteine through the conserved F or W. A D gene is named only where the DNA matches it firmly. A clone size is listed for some rows: how often the clone was seen (once, few, many), or a class if it is expanded.

>TRBJ1-1|.|TRBV6-5|.
CASSYSDRYTEAFF
TGTGCCAGCAGTTACTCAGACAGATACACTGAAGCTTTCTTT
>TRBJ2-7|few|TRBV2|.
CASKGLSSYEQYF
TGTGCCAGCAAAGGACTAAGCTCCTACGAGCAGTACTTC
>TRBJ2-2|once|TRBV28|.
CASSSQAAGELFF
TGTGCCAGCAGTTCACAGGCGGCCGGGGAGCTGTTTTTT
>TRBJ2-1|.|TRBV5-6|.
CASSSTATDRSRGEQFF
TGTGCCAGCAGCTCTACCGCCACGGACCGATCGAGGGGGGAGCAGTTCTTC
>TRBJ2-6|.|TRBV7-2|TRBD1
CASGTGDSGANVLTF
TGTGCCAGCGGAACAGGGGATTCTGGGGCCAACGTCCTGACTTTC
>TRBJ2-3|.|TRBV7-8|TRBD1
CASRDRGGNTDTQYF
TGTGCCAGCCGCGACAGGGGGGGCAACACAGATACGCAGTATTTT
>TRBJ2-2|.|TRBV11-3|TRBD2
CASSPGTSALGVNTGELFF
TGTGCCAGCAGTCCCGGGACTAGCGCCTTGGGGGTAAACACCGGGGAGCTGTTTTTT
>TRBJ1-5|.|TRBV6-5|.
CASSYSFEEKPQHF
TGTGCCAGCAGTTACTCGTTCGAGGAGAAGCCCCAGCATTTT
>TRBJ2-1|.|TRBV7-3|.
CASSLGRNNEQFF
TGTGCCAGCAGCTTAGGCAGGAACAATGAGCAGTTCTTC
>TRBJ1-6|.|TRBV2|.
CASSGTANNSPLHF
TGTGCCAGCAGCGGAACAGCAAATAATTCACCCCTCCACTTT
>TRBJ1-5|once|TRBV19|.
CASSMPGGNQPQHF
TGTGCCAGTAGTATGCCGGGCGGGAATCAGCCCCAGCATTTT
>TRBJ2-1|.|TRBV7-2|TRBD2
CASSLVLAGGKAYNEQFF
TGTGCCAGCAGCTTAGTACTAGCGGGGGGGAAAGCCTACAATGAGCAGTTCTTC
>TRBJ2-4|.|TRBV28|.
CASSFYSPGIQYF
TGTGCCAGCAGTTTTTATAGCCCGGGCATTCAGTACTTC
>TRBJ1-5|.|TRBV28|.
CASSLRGSGNQPQHF
TGTGCCAGCAGTTTAAGGGGATCAGGCAATCAGCCCCAGCATTTT
>TRBJ2-2|.|TRBV6-4|.
CASSDDLNTGELFF
TGTGCCAGCTCGGATGACTTGAACACCGGGGAGCTGTTTTTT
>TRBJ1-3|few|TRBV14|.
CASSQDADSGNTIYF
TGTGCCAGCAGCCAAGATGCCGACAGTGGAAACACCATATATTTT
>TRBJ1-1|.|TRBV4-1|.
CASSQDPSGVGTEAFF
TGCGCCAGCAGCCAAGATCCCTCGGGGGTAGGGACTGAAGCTTTCTTT
>TRBJ2-7|.|TRBV11-2|TRBD2
CASSLELAGTYEQYF
TGTGCCAGCAGCTTAGAGCTAGCGGGGACCTACGAGCAGTACTTC
>TRBJ2-7|.|TRBV6-1|TRBD1
CASSDRGMGYEQYF
TGTGCCAGCAGCGACAGGGGCATGGGCTACGAGCAGTACTTC
>TRBJ2-6|.|TRBV5-1|.
CASKSTSGANVLTF
TGCGCCAGCAAGAGCACCTCTGGGGCCAACGTCCTGACTTTC
>TRBJ1-5|.|TRBV15|.
CATHRSGVGQPQHF
TGTGCCACCCATAGGTCCGGGGTTGGGCAGCCCCAGCATTTT
>TRBJ1-1|.|TRBV7-2|.
CASSPAGWRGTEAFF
TGTGCCAGCAGCCCCGCAGGGTGGCGGGGAACTGAAGCTTTCTTT
>TRBJ1-6|.|TRBV11-2|.
CASSSQMMSSYNSPLHF
TGTGCCAGCAGCTCCCAAATGATGAGCTCCTATAATTCACCCCTCCACTTT
>TRBJ1-3|.|TRBV12-1|.
CASRDWSSGNTIYF
TGTGCCAGCAGGGACTGGAGCTCTGGAAACACCATATATTTT
>TRBJ1-2|.|TRBV29-1|.
CSVEQLGARLFNYGYTF
TGCAGCGTGGAACAATTGGGGGCCCGTCTCTTTAACTATGGCTACACCTTC
>TRBJ1-2|.|TRBV9|.
CASSVGPEGFYGYTF
TGTGCCAGCAGCGTCGGGCCAGAGGGATTCTATGGCTACACCTTC
>TRBJ1-2|.|TRBV5-6|.
CASSLNGGYGYTF
TGTGCCAGCAGCCTTAACGGAGGCTATGGCTACACCTTC
>TRBJ2-1|.|TRBV11-2|.
CASSETWNEQFF
TGTGCCAGCAGCGAGACTTGGAATGAGCAGTTCTTC
>TRBJ2-2|.|TRBV6-6|TRBD2
CASRYSGGRAAGELFF
TGTGCCAGCCGTTACTCTGGCGGGAGGGCCGCCGGGGAGCTGTTTTTT
>TRBJ1-2|once|TRBV7-8|.
CASSFDPLAGRYYGYTF
TGTGCCAGCAGCTTTGATCCCCTGGCAGGGAGGTACTATGGCTACACCTTC
>TRBJ1-3|.|TRBV28|TRBD1
CASRDSFSGNTIYF
TGTGCCAGCCGGGACAGTTTCTCTGGAAACACCATATATTTT
>TRBJ2-6|.|TRBV18|.
CASSPLVSGANVLTF
TGTGCCAGCTCACCACTAGTGTCCGGGGCCAACGTCCTGACTTTC
>TRBJ1-1|.|TRBV7-9|.
CASSPETENTEAFF
TGTGCCAGCAGCCCGGAGACAGAGAACACTGAAGCTTTCTTT
>TRBJ1-2|.|TRBV5-4|.
CASSFGALGDYGYTF
TGTGCCAGCAGCTTCGGCGCCCTAGGAGACTATGGCTACACCTTC
>TRBJ2-4|.|TRBV6-5|TRBD2
CASSPMGSGGDIQYF
TGTGCCAGCAGCCCTATGGGTAGCGGGGGGGACATTCAGTACTTC
>TRBJ1-2|.|TRBV6-6|.
CASSPDLSRGYTF
TGTGCCAGCAGCCCCGACCTCTCCAGGGGCTACACCTTC
>TRBJ2-3|.|TRBV10-2|.
CASTWASRTDTQYF
TGCGCCAGCACTTGGGCCTCTCGAACAGATACGCAGTATTTT
>TRBJ1-2|.|TRBV5-1|.
CASSFLAGARVYGYTF
TGCGCCAGCAGCTTCCTTGCAGGGGCGCGGGTCTATGGCTACACCTTC
>TRBJ2-5|.|TRBV7-9|TRBD2
CASSLGLAQETQYF
TGTGCCAGCAGCTTGGGACTAGCGCAAGAGACCCAGTACTTC
>TRBJ2-3|.|TRBV5-1|.
CASTAEGATDTQYF
TGCGCCAGCACTGCGGAGGGGGCAACAGATACGCAGTATTTT
>TRBJ2-3|few|TRBV29-1|TRBD1
CSVEGGWGGQGNTDTQYF
TGCAGCGTTGAAGGAGGCTGGGGGGGACAGGGGAACACAGATACGCAGTATTTT
>TRBJ2-3|.|TRBV10-3|TRBD1
CANRQGLADTQYF
TGTGCCAACAGACAGGGGTTAGCAGATACGCAGTATTTT
>TRBJ1-5|once|TRBV19|.
CASSTLDRAYSNQPQHF
TGTGCCAGTAGTACATTGGACAGAGCTTATAGCAATCAGCCCCAGCATTTT
>TRBJ2-5|.|TRBV27|TRBD2
CASSVRLAGAPETQYF
TGTGCCAGCAGCGTGAGACTAGCGGGGGCCCCAGAGACCCAGTACTTC
>TRBJ2-3|.|TRBV6-1|.
CASKQGATSTDTQYF
TGTGCCAGCAAGCAAGGGGCTACTAGCACAGATACGCAGTATTTT
>TRBJ1-1|.|TRBV18|.
CASSPINTEAFF
TGTGCCAGCTCACCCATCAACACTGAAGCTTTCTTT